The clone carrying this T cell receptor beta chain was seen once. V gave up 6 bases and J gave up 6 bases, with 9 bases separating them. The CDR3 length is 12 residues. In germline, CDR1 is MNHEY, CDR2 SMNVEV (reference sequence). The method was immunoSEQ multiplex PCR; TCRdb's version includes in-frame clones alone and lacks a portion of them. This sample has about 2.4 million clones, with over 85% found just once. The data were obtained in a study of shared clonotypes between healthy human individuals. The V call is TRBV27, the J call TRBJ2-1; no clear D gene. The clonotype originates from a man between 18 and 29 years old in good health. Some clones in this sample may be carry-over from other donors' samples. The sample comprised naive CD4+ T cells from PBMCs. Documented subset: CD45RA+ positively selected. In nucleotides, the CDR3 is TGTGCCAGCAGCCACCTGACCAATGAGCAGTTCTTC. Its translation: CASSHLTNEQFF.